This T cell receptor beta chain was sequenced during a study of patients and donors after allogeneic stem cell transplantation. The CDR3 is 16 residues long. The V segment lost 4 bases and the J segment 4 bases; nucleotides outside the gene matches: 10. CDR1 MGHRA and CDR2 YSYEKL come from the germline V gene. TCRdb reanalysed the RT-PCR reads using MiXCR and keeps one entry per CDR3 protein. The sample includes over 200,000 distinct CDR3 sequences, 38% of them seen just once. The clonotype was recovered from a human donor who was either an allogeneic HSCT recipient or a stem cell or donor lymphocyte infusion donor (not recorded which). It is not recorded whose cells these are; they may come from a transplant donor. The V and J genes are TRBV4-1 and TRBJ2-1, with TRBD2 matching 7 bases. Sequences were obtained from blood, either unsorted or a sorted T cell fraction (not recorded which). The CDR3 bases are TGCGCCAGCAGCCCCGAAGGCGGGGGTTTTTACAATGAGCAGTTCTTC. Residues: CASSPEGGGFYNEQFF.